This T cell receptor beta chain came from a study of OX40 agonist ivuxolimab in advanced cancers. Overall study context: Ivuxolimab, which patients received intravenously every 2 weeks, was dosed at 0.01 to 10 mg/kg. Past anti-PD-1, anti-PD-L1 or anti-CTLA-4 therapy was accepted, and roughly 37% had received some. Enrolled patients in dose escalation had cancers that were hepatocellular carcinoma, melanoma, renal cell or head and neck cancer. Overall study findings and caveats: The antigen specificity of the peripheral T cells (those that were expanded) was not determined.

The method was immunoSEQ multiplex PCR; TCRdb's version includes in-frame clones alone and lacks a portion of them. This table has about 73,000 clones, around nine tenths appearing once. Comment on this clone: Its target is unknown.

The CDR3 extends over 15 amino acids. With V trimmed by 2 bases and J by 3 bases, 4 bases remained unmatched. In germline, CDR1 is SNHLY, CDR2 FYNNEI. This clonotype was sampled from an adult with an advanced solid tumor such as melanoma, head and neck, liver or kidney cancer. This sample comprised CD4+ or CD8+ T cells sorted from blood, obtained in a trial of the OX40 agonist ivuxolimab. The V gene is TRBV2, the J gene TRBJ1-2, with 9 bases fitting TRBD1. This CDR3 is CASSERGQGYYGYTF. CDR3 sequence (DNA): TGTGCCAGCAGTGAACGGGGACAGGGATACTATGGCTACACCTTC.